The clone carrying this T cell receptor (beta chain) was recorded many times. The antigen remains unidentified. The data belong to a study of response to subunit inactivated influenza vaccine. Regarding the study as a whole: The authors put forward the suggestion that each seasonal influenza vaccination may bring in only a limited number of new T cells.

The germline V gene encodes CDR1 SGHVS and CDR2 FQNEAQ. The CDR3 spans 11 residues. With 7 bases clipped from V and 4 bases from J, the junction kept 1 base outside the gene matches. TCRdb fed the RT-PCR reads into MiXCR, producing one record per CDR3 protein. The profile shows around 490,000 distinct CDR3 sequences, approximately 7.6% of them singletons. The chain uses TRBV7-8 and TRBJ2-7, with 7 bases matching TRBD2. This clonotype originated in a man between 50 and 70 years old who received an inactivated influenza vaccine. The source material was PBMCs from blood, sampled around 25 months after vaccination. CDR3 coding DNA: TGTGCCAGCACTAGCGGTTACGAGCAGTACTTC. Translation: CASTSGYEQYF.